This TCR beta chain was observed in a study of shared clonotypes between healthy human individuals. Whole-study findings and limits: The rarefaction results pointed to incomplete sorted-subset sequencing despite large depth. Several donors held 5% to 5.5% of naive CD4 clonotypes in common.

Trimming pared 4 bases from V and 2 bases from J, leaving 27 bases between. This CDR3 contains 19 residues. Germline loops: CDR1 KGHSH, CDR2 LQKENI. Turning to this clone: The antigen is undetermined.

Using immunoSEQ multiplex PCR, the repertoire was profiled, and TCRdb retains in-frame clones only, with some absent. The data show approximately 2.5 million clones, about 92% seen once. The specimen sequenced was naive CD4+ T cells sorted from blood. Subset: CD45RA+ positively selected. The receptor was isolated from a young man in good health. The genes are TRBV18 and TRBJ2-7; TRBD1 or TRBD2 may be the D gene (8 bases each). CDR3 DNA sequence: TGTGCCAGCTCACAATACTTGGGACAGGCGGGACTAGTAACCTACGAGCAGTACTTC. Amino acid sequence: CASSQYLGQAGLVTYEQYF.